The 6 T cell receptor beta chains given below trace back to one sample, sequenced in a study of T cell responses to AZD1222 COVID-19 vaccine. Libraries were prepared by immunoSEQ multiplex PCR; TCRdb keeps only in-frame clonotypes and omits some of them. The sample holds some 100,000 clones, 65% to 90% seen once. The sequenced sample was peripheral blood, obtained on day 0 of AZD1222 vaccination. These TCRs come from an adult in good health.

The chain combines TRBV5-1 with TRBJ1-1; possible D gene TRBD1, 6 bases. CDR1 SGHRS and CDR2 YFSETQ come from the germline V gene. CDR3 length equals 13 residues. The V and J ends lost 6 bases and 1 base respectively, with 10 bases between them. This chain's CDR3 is CASTLGGNTEAFF. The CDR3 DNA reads TGCGCCAGCACGCTAGGGGGGAACACTGAAGCTTTCTTT.

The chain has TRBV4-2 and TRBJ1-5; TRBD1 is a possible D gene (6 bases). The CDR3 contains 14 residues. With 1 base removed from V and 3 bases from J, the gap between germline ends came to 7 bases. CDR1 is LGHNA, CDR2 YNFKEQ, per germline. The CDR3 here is CASSQGDINQPQHF. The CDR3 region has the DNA TGTGCCAGCAGCCAAGGGGACATCAATCAGCCCCAGCATTTT.

The CDR3 region is CASSYGGSNQPQHF. CDR3 in DNA: TGCGCCAGCAGCTATGGAGGTAGCAATCAGCCCCAGCATTTT. This chain uses TRBV5-1 with TRBJ1-5; no reliable D call. The V gene lost 3 bases and the J gene lost 0 bases, with 7 bases spanning the gap. The CDR3 has 14 amino acids. The germline V gene encodes CDR1 SGHRS and CDR2 YFSETQ.

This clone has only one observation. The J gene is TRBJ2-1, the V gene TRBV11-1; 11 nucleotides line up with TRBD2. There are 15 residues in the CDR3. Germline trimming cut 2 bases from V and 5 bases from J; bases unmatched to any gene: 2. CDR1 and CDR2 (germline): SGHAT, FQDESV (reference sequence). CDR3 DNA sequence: TGTGCCAGCAGCTTAACTAGCGGGGGACACAATGAGCAGTTCTTC. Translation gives CASSLTSGGHNEQFF.

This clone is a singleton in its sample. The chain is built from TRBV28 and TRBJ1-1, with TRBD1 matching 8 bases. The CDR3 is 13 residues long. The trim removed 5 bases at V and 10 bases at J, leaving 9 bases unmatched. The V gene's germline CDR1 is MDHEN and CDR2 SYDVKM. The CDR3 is CASSQGAPSGAFF. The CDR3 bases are TGTGCCAGCAGTCAGGGGGCGCCGTCCGGAGCTTTCTTT.

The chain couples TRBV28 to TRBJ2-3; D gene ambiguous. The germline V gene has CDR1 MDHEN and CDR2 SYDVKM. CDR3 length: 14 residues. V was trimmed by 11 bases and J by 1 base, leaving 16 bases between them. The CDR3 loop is CASRPLGRTDTQYF. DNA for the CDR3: TGTGCCTCGAGACCTTTGGGTCGCACAGATACGCAGTATTTT.